Described below is a single T cell receptor (beta chain) sequence and its context. Its target is unknown. This record belongs to a study of T cell responses to AZD1222 COVID-19 vaccine. Study-wide background: The study pooled second doses at about 4 or about 12 weeks.

Generated by immunoSEQ multiplex PCR, the TCRdb table keeps only in-frame clones and is missing some. The table lists around 100,000 clones, around 94% of them singletons, with about 2.2% in the top ten. Findings and caveats of the study: Sampling captured repertoires only after the peak T cell response.

V dropped 4 bases and J dropped 5 bases, with 15 bases sitting between them. Germline-derived CDR1 and CDR2 are SGHTA and FQGNSA. CDR3 length: 14 amino acids. The origin of this receptor is an adult in good health. The chain is built from TRBV7-2 and TRBJ2-7; weak D call: TRBD2 (5 bases). Sequences were derived from peripheral blood, sampled on day 0 of AZD1222 vaccination. In DNA, the CDR3 is TGTGCCAGCAGCTGGTTCGGGGAATCAAACGAGCAGTACTTC. This sequence encodes CASSWFGESNEQYF.